This entry is about one T cell receptor (beta chain). The data belong to a study of OX40 agonist ivuxolimab in advanced cancers. The overall study: Among those enrolled, mean age was about 62 years (range about 23 to 85) and less than 90% were male. In three patients, partial responses were observed, one with hepatocellular carcinoma and two with cutaneous melanoma.

Looked up from germline, CDR1 is SGDLS and CDR2 is YYNGEE. Trimming pared 2 bases from V and 2 bases from J, leaving 10 bases between. The CDR3 totals 14 residues. The data were produced by immunoSEQ multiplex PCR, yet TCRdb's version contains in-frame clones alone and is incomplete. The sample has 50,000 to 60,000 clones; about four fifths are singletons. The material sequenced was CD4+ or CD8+ T cells sorted from blood, taken in a trial of the OX40 agonist ivuxolimab. The rearrangement uses TRBV9 and TRBJ2-5, with a weak D call TRBD1 (7 bases). The TCR sequence derives from an adult with an advanced solid tumor such as melanoma, head and neck, liver or kidney cancer. As DNA, the CDR3 is TGTGCCAGCAGCGTGCAGGGGGGACAAGAGACCCAGTACTTC. It is translated as CASSVQGGQETQYF.